These 11 T cell receptor beta chains were sequenced from one sample in a study of Ad26.COV2.S vaccination and SARS-CoV-2 variants. The treatment denotes: about 20 received Ad26.COV2.S at low or high dose, single or two shots; 5 received placebo; per-sample allocation not given. Collection of the samples took place on day 63 after the first injection of vaccine or placebo. Measured with immunoSEQ multiplex PCR; TCRdb has only the in-frame clones, and not every one. Of over 400,000 clones in the sample, 80% to 90% were seen once. The sample here was peripheral blood, taken in a trial of Ad26.COV2.S vaccine versus placebo. These TCRs come from a person aged 18-60 years who received the Ad26.COV2.S COVID-19 vaccine or a placebo.

In nucleotides, the CDR3 is TGTGCCAGCAGCTTAGGTAACTCTGGAAACACCATATATTTT. It is translated as CASSLGNSGNTIYF. The chain combines TRBV7-8 with TRBJ1-3; D uncertain. Germline V gene sequence: CDR1 SGHVS, CDR2 FQNEAQ. The CDR3 runs 14 residues. The ends were cut back, 1 base at V and 0 bases at J, with 4 bases in the middle.

This clone is a singleton in its sample. This sample includes further DNA sequences coding for the same CDR3. CDR3 loop: CSVGGEETQYF. The CDR3 bases are TGCAGCGTGGGGGGGGAAGAGACCCAGTACTTC. This chain connects TRBV29-1 to TRBJ2-5; 7 bases agree with TRBD2. V shed 6 bases and J 3 bases; nucleotides not matched to a gene: 1. This CDR3 contains 11 residues. CDR1 and CDR2 (germline): SQVTM, ANQGSEA.

The genes are TRBV10-3 and TRBJ2-7; a weak D match, TRBD2 (8 bases). Trimming removed 7 bases at V and 1 base at J, with 20 bases between. Germline V gene lookup returns CDR1 ENHRY and CDR2 SYGVKD. This CDR3 region has 16 residues. The CDR3 loop reads CAIKPGGTENSYEQYF. CDR3 DNA: TGTGCCATCAAGCCGGGGGGGACAGAGAATTCCTACGAGCAGTACTTC.

V is TRBV6-5 and J is TRBJ1-6, with D perhaps TRBD1 (5 bases). Trimming stripped 6 bases from V and 10 bases from J, with 16 bases between. Looked up from germline, CDR1 is MNHEY and CDR2 is SVGAGI. The CDR3 is made up of 14 amino acids. The CDR3 DNA follows: TGTGCCAGCAGCCCGCCGGGACCGCCATCACCCCTCCACTTT. This encodes CASSPPGPPSPLHF.

This clone was detected once. CDR3 in DNA: TGTGCCAGCCAGCGTTTGCGGACGGGACAGGGGCAGTTCTTC. It yields the protein CASQRLRTGQGQFF. The chain has TRBV7-9 and TRBJ2-1, with 9 positions matching TRBD1. The CDR3 has 14 residues. The junction had 14 bases not matched to a gene; V was cut back by 8 bases and J by 12 bases. Germline CDR1 SEHNR, CDR2 FQNEAQ (reference sequence).

The chain links TRBV24-1 to TRBJ1-5; D unclear. The CDR3 length is 14 residues. The germline V and J ends were trimmed by 7 bases and 1 base, with 10 bases remaining between them. The germline V gene encodes CDR1 KGHDR and CDR2 SFDVKD. The CDR3 loop reads CATSPEGSNQPQHF. CDR3 coding DNA: TGTGCCACCAGCCCGGAAGGGAGCAATCAGCCCCAGCATTTT.

CDR3 sequence (DNA): TGTGCCAGCCTGAAACCGGGAGTGGATGAAAAACTGTTTTTT. As protein: CASLKPGVDEKLFF. The chain links TRBV28 to TRBJ1-4; D is unresolved. The CDR3 runs to 14 residues. The germline V gene has CDR1 MDHEN and CDR2 SYDVKM. V was clipped by 8 bases and J by 6 bases, with 16 bases between them.

The V gene is TRBV27, the J gene TRBJ2-1; 9 bases fit TRBD2. V shed 2 bases and J 7 bases; nucleotides not matched to a gene: 15. Germline assignment: CDR1 MNHEY and CDR2 SMNVEV (reference sequence). This CDR3 region has 18 residues. CDR3 amino acids: CASSLRGWGAGGWNEQFF. In DNA, the CDR3 is TGTGCCAGCAGTTTACGAGGGTGGGGAGCGGGGGGTTGGAATGAGCAGTTCTTC.

This clone has a single count. The rearrangement uses TRBV19 and TRBJ2-7; possible D gene TRBD1, 6 bases. Trimming pared 1 base from V and 3 bases from J, leaving 16 bases between. The CDR3 totals 16 residues. The germline V gene encodes CDR1 LNHDA and CDR2 SQIVND (reference sequence). DNA for the CDR3: TGTGCCAGTAGTATAGGGGCAGGGGCCCCCTACTACGAGCAGTACGTC. Its protein product is CASSIGAGAPYYEQYV.

The gene calls are TRBV6-4 and TRBJ1-1; 8 bases map to TRBD1. Germline V gene data show CDR1 as MRHNA and CDR2 as SNTAGT. Trimming took 6 bases from V and 1 from J; bases not matched to a gene: 4. The length of the CDR3 is 14 residues. The CDR3, as DNA: TGTGCCAGCAGACGGACAGGGCGGAACACTGAAGCTTTCTTT. Translated, it gives CASRRTGRNTEAFF.

V usage is TRBV28 and J usage is TRBJ2-4; D unclear. V was pared by 4 bases and J by 4 bases, with 23 bases between. There are 18 residues in the CDR3. Germline loops: CDR1 MDHEN, CDR2 SYDVKM. For the CDR3, the DNA is TGTGCCAGCAGTTCGGCCCAAACGAGCCCCGGACCAAAAAACATTCAGTACTTC. This translates into CASSSAQTSPGPKNIQYF.